The entry below gives a single TCR beta chain sequence along with its context. There is no known antigen for this receptor. No much larger clonotype is one base removed from it; base qualities were not supplied. From a lookup of the germline V gene (reference sequence), CDR1 and CDR2 are GTSNPN and SVGIG. V and J lose 1 base and 8 bases, and a span of 17 bases separates them. The CDR3, from cysteine to phenylalanine, totals 15 residues. Only the CDR3 region is kept as DNA, spanning 45 bases read in frame from base 1. Libraries were made using 5' RACE. This sample was sequenced with an Illumina MiSeq. The raw public reads went through TCRdb reprocessing: fastp at Q25, MiXCR clone calling, in-frame beta chains kept. Rows merge per CDR3 protein into single entries with the most common DNA and genes. The table for this sample lists roughly 50,000 distinct CDR3 sequences; 15% to 20% of them were counted only once. The ten largest clones add up to approximately 2.8% of the sample.

The source of the sample is a study of chronic HIV infection and antiretroviral therapy (dated by TCRdb to between 2014 and 2017). This clonotype was sampled from an adult who had HIV and had not received antiretroviral therapy, or was an uninfected healthy control (not recorded which). Sequenced sample: peripheral blood. In this chain, TRBV30 is recombined with TRBJ1-4; no D gene call is confident. Here is the DNA: TGTGCCTGGAGTGATAAACCCCCAGGAGTAGAAAAACTGTTTTTT. Translated, this is CAWSDKPPGVEKLFF.